These 26 T cell receptor beta chains came from one sample sequenced in a study of graft-versus-host responses after intestinal transplantation. Their target antigens are unknown. Data came from immunoSEQ multiplex PCR; TCRdb stores just in-frame clones and leaves some out. The table records roughly 80,000 clones, roughly 84% of them present only once. Sequences were derived from unstimulated CD8+ T cells sorted from spleen or lymph node cells, sampled before transplant. The source is a human donor who was the organ donor for an intestinal transplant.

Here the CDR3 reads CASSPPSGNTIYF. CDR3 bases: TGTGCCAGCTCCCCTCCCTCTGGAAACACCATATATTTT. The chain employs TRBV18 and TRBJ1-3; D is unresolved. The CDR3 loop spans 13 amino acids. Trimming shortened V by 6 bases and J by 0 bases, and 6 bases separated the two germline ends. Germline CDR1 is KGHSH and CDR2 is LQKENI.

This clone is a singleton in its sample. The chain carries TRBV5-4 and TRBJ2-7; D unresolved. Trimming cost V 0 bases and J 5 bases, with 0 bases left between them. The germline V gene has CDR1 SGHNT and CDR2 YYREEE (reference sequence). The CDR3 length is 10 residues. The DNA of the CDR3 is TGTGCCAGCAGCTTGGACGAGCAGTACTTC. This translates into CASSLDEQYF.

The chain has TRBV7-9 and TRBJ1-1; D is possibly TRBD1 (5 bases). The CDR3 sequence is 16 residues long. Trimming stripped 5 bases from V and 1 base from J, with 17 bases between. Germline V gene sequence: CDR1 SEHNR, CDR2 FQNEAQ (reference sequence). The CDR3 is CASSPVVPGANTEAFF. Written as DNA, the CDR3 is TGTGCCAGCAGCCCAGTGGTTCCTGGGGCGAACACTGAAGCTTTCTTT.

J is TRBJ2-7 and V is TRBV28; the match to TRBD1 covers 10 bases. CDR1 is MDHEN, CDR2 SYDVKM, per germline. With V trimmed by 7 bases and J by 2 bases, 5 bases remained unmatched. This CDR3 is built from 14 residues. In nucleotides, the CDR3 is TGTGCCAGCACCCGGGACAGGGGCCCCTACGAGCAGTACTTC. Translated: CASTRDRGPYEQYF.

This clone appeared a few times. The V gene is TRBV19, the J gene TRBJ2-1; maybe TRBD1 (5 bases). Germline assignment: CDR1 LNHDA and CDR2 SQIVND (reference sequence). Trimming took off 9 bases at V and 3 bases at J, with 12 bases between the two ends. The CDR3 spans 13 residues. CDR3 in DNA: TGTGCCAGCAAGAGACAGAACTACAATGAGCAGTTCTTC. It translates to CASKRQNYNEQFF.

This sequence joins TRBV7-2 and TRBJ1-2; the D gene is possibly TRBD1 (5 bases). Germline V gene lookup returns CDR1 SGHTA and CDR2 FQGNSA. Trimming cost V 4 bases and J 4 bases, with 22 bases left between them. CDR3 length: 17 residues. The CDR3 reads CASSSPGWGMGGYGYTF. The CDR3 DNA reads TGTGCCAGCAGCTCCCCGGGTTGGGGGATGGGGGGCTATGGCTACACCTTC.

This sequence joins TRBV6-5 and TRBJ1-6; D possibly corresponds to TRBD1 (5 bases). Germline lookup yields CDR1 MNHEY and CDR2 SVGAGI. Trimming pared 3 bases from V and 10 bases from J, leaving 13 bases between. The CDR3 is 14 residues long. The CDR3 loop reads CASSYGQGGSPLHF. The CDR3 DNA reads TGTGCCAGCAGTTATGGGCAGGGAGGGTCACCCCTCCACTTT.

The chain links TRBV27 to TRBJ2-7; 7 positions agree with TRBD2. Trimming removed 6 bases from V and 5 bases from J; junction bases left unmatched: 13. Germline CDR1 reads MNHEY; CDR2 reads SMNVEV (reference sequence). The CDR3 loop spans 15 amino acids. The CDR3 coding sequence is TGTGCCAGCAGGCAGTTCCGGGACTATAAGGACGAGCAGTACTTC. Translated, it gives CASRQFRDYKDEQYF.

This chain connects TRBV7-6 to TRBJ1-6; D is unresolved. V lost 5 bases, J lost 0 bases, and 11 bases lay in between. The CDR3 extends over 16 amino acids. The germline V gene encodes CDR1 SGHVS and CDR2 FNYEAQ. The CDR3 loop reads CASSEDVSSYNSPLHF. The CDR3 bases are TGTGCCAGCAGCGAGGATGTGAGCTCCTATAATTCACCCCTCCACTTT.

The chain uses TRBV27 and TRBJ2-1; D unclear. The V gene's germline CDR1 is MNHEY and CDR2 SMNVEV (reference sequence). Trimming cost V 2 bases and J 12 bases, with 14 bases left between them. The CDR3 totals 13 residues. As DNA, the CDR3 is TGTGCCAGCAGTTTAGGCTCCTCGGAGACGCAGTTCTTC. As protein: CASSLGSSETQFF.

Only one count was recorded for this clone. The J gene is TRBJ1-6, the V gene TRBV15, with D hard to call. This CDR3 has 16 amino acids. CDR1 and CDR2 from the germline V gene are LNHNV and YYDKDF (reference sequence). The ends were cut back, 0 bases at V and 0 bases at J, with 6 bases in the middle. The CDR3 nucleotides are TGTGCCACCAGCAGAGATGCTAGCTCCTATAATTCACCCCTCCACTTT. It codes for CATSRDASSYNSPLHF.

V gene TRBV27 combines with J gene TRBJ2-1, with D perhaps given as TRBD1 or TRBD2 (6 bases each). Trimming removed 2 bases at V and 9 bases at J, with 14 bases between. Germline V gene data show CDR1 as MNHEY and CDR2 as SMNVEV (reference sequence). The CDR3 spans 14 residues. The CDR3 DNA reads as TGTGCCAGCAGTTTAATCGCCGGGGGCGGTGAGCAGTTCTTC. This sequence encodes CASSLIAGGGEQFF.

The chain joins TRBV9 to TRBJ2-2; maybe TRBD2 (6 bases). CDR1 and CDR2 from the germline V gene are SGDLS and YYNGEE. The CDR3 sequence is 14 residues long. The V and J ends lost 3 bases and 7 bases respectively, with 13 bases between them. The CDR3 protein is CASSAYVRGGELFF. The DNA for the CDR3 is TGTGCCAGCAGCGCCTACGTGCGGGGCGGGGAGCTGTTTTTT. The full variable domain, completed using reference TRBV9 and TRBJ2-2, is DSGVTQTPKHLITATGQRVTLRCSPRSGDLSVYWYQQSLDQGLQFLIQYYNGEERAKGNILERFSAQQFPDLHSELNLSSLELGDSALYFCASSAYVRGGELFFGEGSRLTVL.

A single count supports this clone. The rearrangement joins TRBV15 to TRBJ2-7; 7 bases match TRBD1. Germline V gene lookup returns CDR1 LNHNV and CDR2 YYDKDF (reference sequence). CDR3 length: 19 amino acids. The ends lost 5 bases at V and 7 bases at J; junction bases unmatched: 26. Written as DNA, the CDR3 is TGTGCCACCAGCTCCTCGCCTATAAAGCTACAGACAGGGTCGGATGAGCAGTACTTC. It codes for CATSSSPIKLQTGSDEQYF.

The genes are TRBV27 and TRBJ1-1, with D tentatively TRBD1 (5 bases). CDR3 size: 15 residues. CDR1 and CDR2 from the germline V gene are MNHEY and SMNVEV (reference sequence). V was pared by 7 bases and J by 5 bases, with 20 bases between. CDR3 sequence reads: CASKRWGFEGTEAFF. The CDR3 DNA reads as TGTGCCAGCAAGCGTTGGGGATTCGAGGGGACTGAAGCTTTCTTT.

This clone was counted a single time. This chain links TRBV5-8 with TRBJ1-1, with a possible D match to TRBD1 (6 bases). This CDR3 comprises 16 residues. The V end lost 6 bases, the J end lost 1 base, and 19 bases lay between the germline ends. Per the germline V gene, CDR1 is SGHTS and CDR2 is YDEGEE. CDR3 DNA sequence: TGTGCCAGCACCATTTTGGACAGTTTTCAGAACACTGAAGCTTTCTTT. This gives the protein CASTILDSFQNTEAFF.

This clone was observed once. The rearrangement uses TRBV30 and TRBJ1-1; D gene uncertain. CDR3 length equals 12 residues. Between the trimmed V and J ends, which lost 0 bases and 6 bases, there was a span of 8 bases. Germline V lookup: CDR1 GTSNPN, CDR2 SVGIG (reference sequence). Written as DNA, the CDR3 is TGTGCCTGGAGTGTATCGCACCCTGAAGCTTTCTTT. Translated: CAWSVSHPEAFF.

In this sample, this clone turned up once. The J gene is TRBJ2-7, the V gene TRBV30; D gene ambiguous. With 0 bases removed from V and 4 bases from J, the gap between germline ends came to 7 bases. Germline loops: CDR1 GTSNPN, CDR2 SVGIG (reference sequence). The CDR3 runs to 12 residues. The CDR3 nucleotides are TGTGCCTGGAGTGTAGATTGGTACGAGCAGTACTTC. Translated, it gives CAWSVDWYEQYF.

V usage is TRBV5-6 and J usage is TRBJ1-3; no firm D call. V lost 0 bases to trimming and J lost 4 bases, with 20 bases between them. CDR3 length: 18 amino acids. Germline lookup yields CDR1 SGHDT and CDR2 YYEEEE. In DNA, the CDR3 is TGTGCCAGCAGCTTGGGAATAGTGACCGTGCCTGGGGGAAACACCATATATTTT. Amino acids: CASSLGIVTVPGGNTIYF.

The chain has TRBV7-2 and TRBJ2-3, with 7 bases identical to TRBD2. The V segment lost 6 bases and the J segment 2 bases; nucleotides outside the gene matches: 5. Germline CDR1 SGHTA, CDR2 FQGNSA. CDR3 length equals 14 residues. The CDR3 DNA follows: TGTGCCAGCAGAGAGCGGGGCTACACAGATACGCAGTATTTT. Translated, it gives CASRERGYTDTQYF.

V gene TRBV19 combines with J gene TRBJ1-1; D is possibly TRBD1 (5 bases). The CDR3 totals 16 residues. Trimming removed 3 bases at V and 7 bases at J, with 21 bases between. The germline CDR1 and CDR2 sequences are LNHDA and SQIVND (reference sequence). The CDR3 loop reads CASSINPWGRLSEAFF. The CDR3 region has the DNA TGTGCCAGTAGTATTAATCCTTGGGGCAGGCTCAGTGAAGCTTTCTTT.

V usage is TRBV9 and J usage is TRBJ2-2; TRBD1 is a possible D gene (6 bases). The CDR3 has 16 amino acids. The ends were cut back, 3 bases at V and 3 bases at J, with 15 bases in the middle. Per the germline V gene, CDR1 is SGDLS and CDR2 is YYNGEE. The CDR3 sequence: CASSDTDRRYTGELFF. CDR3 sequence (DNA): TGTGCCAGCAGCGACACAGACAGGAGGTACACCGGGGAGCTGTTTTTT. Full variable domain (outside the CDR3, taken from reference TRBV9 and TRBJ2-2): DSGVTQTPKHLITATGQRVTLRCSPRSGDLSVYWYQQSLDQGLQFLIQYYNGEERAKGNILERFSAQQFPDLHSELNLSSLELGDSALYFCASSDTDRRYTGELFFGEGSRLTVL.

V gene TRBV19 combines with J gene TRBJ2-7; D ambiguous. This CDR3 spans 14 amino acids. Trimming pared 0 bases from V and 6 bases from J, leaving 12 bases between. In germline, CDR1 is LNHDA, CDR2 SQIVND (reference sequence). The CDR3 region is CASSIEGNYGEQYF. The CDR3 nucleotides read TGTGCCAGTAGTATAGAGGGTAACTATGGCGAGCAGTACTTC.

The rearrangement joins TRBV27 to TRBJ1-2; a possible D gene is TRBD1 (6 bases). This CDR3 has 17 amino acids. The V end lost 0 bases, the J end lost 3 bases, and 17 bases lay between the germline ends. Germline V gives CDR1 MNHEY, CDR2 SMNVEV (reference sequence). The CDR3: CASSLSVSDSVYYGYTF. The CDR3 DNA reads as TGTGCCAGCAGTTTATCGGTGTCGGACAGCGTGTACTATGGCTACACCTTC.

V usage is TRBV30 and J usage is TRBJ1-1; D unresolved. Trimming removed 2 bases at V and 3 bases at J, with 10 bases between. Germline CDR1 GTSNPN, CDR2 SVGIG (reference sequence). The CDR3 consists of 13 residues. This chain's CDR3 is CAWSTIWDTEAFF. DNA of the CDR3: TGTGCCTGGAGTACGATATGGGACACTGAAGCTTTCTTT.

The genes are TRBV21-1 and TRBJ2-3; no check of the table's D call, TRBD2, against the DNA was made. TRBV21-1 is given as a pseudogene. The CDR3 covers 16 residues. In DNA, the CDR3 is TGTGCCAGCAGCAAACTGCGCGGGGGGGTGACAGATACGCAGTATTTT. It translates to CASSKLRGGVTDTQYF.